This T cell receptor (beta chain) was documented in a study of blood T cell dynamics during melanoma immunotherapy. Germline values: CDR1 MGHRA, CDR2 YSYEKL. Trimming took 4 bases from V and 4 from J, leaving 10 bases between them. The length of the CDR3 is 13 residues. Time point noted: week 3, after first cycle of checkpoint inhibitor. Disease control meant complete response, partial response or stable disease at 12 weeks. Assay used: immunoSEQ multiplex PCR; TCRdb lists only in-frame clones, some missing. The sample lists about 19,000 clones; nearly 90% were seen once. Only one count was recorded for this clone.

The genes are TRBV4-1 and TRBJ2-5; unclear D gene. Here the sequenced sample was blood, taken from a patient treated with checkpoint blockade. The receptor was isolated from a human donor with melanoma. The CDR3 sequence is CASSPAHPETQYF. The CDR3, as DNA: TGCGCCAGCAGCCCGGCGCATCCAGAGACCCAGTACTTC.